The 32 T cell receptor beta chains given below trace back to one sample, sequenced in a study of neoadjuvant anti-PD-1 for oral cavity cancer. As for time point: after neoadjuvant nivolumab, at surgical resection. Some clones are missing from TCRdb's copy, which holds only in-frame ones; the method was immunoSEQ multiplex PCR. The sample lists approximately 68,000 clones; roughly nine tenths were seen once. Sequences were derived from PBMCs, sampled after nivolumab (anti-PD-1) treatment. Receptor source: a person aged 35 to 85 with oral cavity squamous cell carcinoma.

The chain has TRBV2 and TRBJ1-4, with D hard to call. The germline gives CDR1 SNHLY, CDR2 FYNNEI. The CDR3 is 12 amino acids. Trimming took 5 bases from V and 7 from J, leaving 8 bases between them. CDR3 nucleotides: TGTGCCAGCAGTCGAGAGGTTGAAAAACTGTTTTTT. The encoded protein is CASSREVEKLFF.

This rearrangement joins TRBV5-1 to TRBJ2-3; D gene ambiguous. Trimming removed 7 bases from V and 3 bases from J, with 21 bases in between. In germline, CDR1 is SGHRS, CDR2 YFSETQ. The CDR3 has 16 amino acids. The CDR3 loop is CASQRSAALGTDTQYF. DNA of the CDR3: TGCGCCAGCCAAAGGTCTGCGGCGTTGGGGACAGATACGCAGTATTTT. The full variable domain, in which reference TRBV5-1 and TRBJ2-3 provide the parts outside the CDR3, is KAGVTQTPRYLIKTRGQQVTLSCSPISGHRSVSWYQQTPGQGLQFLFEYFSETQRNKGNFPGRFSGRQFSNSRSEMNVSTLELGDSALYLCASQRSAALGTDTQYFGPGTRLTVL.

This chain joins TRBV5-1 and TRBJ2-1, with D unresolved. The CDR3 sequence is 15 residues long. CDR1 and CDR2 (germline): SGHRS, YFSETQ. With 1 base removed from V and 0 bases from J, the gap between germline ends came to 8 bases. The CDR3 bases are TGCGCCAGCAGCTTGATGAGGTTCTCCTACAATGAGCAGTTCTTC. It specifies CASSLMRFSYNEQFF.

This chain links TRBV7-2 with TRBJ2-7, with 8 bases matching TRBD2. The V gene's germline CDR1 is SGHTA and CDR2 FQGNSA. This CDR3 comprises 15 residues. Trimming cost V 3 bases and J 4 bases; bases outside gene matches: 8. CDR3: CASSLHTSGSYEQYF. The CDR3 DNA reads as TGTGCCAGCAGCTTGCATACTAGCGGTTCGTACGAGCAGTACTTC.

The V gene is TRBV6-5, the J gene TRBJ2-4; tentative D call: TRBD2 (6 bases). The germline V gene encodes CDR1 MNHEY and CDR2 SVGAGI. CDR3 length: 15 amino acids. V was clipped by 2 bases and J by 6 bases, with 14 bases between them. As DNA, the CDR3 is TGTGCCAGCAGTTACGGGGCGGTGGGGGGAAACATTCAGTACTTC. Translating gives CASSYGAVGGNIQYF.

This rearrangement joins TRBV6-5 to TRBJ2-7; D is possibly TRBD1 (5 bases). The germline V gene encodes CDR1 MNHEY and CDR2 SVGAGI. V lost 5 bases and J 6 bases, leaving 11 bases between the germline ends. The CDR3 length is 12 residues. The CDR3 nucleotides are TGTGCCAGCAGTATCGACAGAAGCGAGCAGTACTTC. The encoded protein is CASSIDRSEQYF.

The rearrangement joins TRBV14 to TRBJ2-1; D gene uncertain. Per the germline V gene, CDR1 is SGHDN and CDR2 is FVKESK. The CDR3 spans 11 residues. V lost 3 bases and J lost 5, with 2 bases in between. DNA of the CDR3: TGTGCCAGCAGCCACCACAATGAGCAGTTCTTC. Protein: CASSHHNEQFF.

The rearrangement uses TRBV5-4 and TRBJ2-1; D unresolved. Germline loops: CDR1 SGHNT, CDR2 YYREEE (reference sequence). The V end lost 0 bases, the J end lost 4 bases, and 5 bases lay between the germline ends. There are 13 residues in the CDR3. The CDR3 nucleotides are TGTGCCAGCAGCTTGGAACTGTACAATGAGCAGTTCTTC. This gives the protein CASSLELYNEQFF.

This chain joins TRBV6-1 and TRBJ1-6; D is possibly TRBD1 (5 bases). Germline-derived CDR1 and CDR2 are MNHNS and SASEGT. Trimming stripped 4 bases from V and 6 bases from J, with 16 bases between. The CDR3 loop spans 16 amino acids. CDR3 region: CASSATPGNFNSPLHF. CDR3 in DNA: TGTGCCAGCAGTGCAACTCCAGGGAATTTTAATTCACCCCTCCACTTT.

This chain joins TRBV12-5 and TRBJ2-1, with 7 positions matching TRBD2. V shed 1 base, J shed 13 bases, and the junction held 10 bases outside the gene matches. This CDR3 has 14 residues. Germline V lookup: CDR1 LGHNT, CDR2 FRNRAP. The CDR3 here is CASGLGTGREDQFF. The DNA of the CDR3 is TGTGCTAGTGGTTTGGGTACAGGTCGGGAGGATCAGTTCTTC.

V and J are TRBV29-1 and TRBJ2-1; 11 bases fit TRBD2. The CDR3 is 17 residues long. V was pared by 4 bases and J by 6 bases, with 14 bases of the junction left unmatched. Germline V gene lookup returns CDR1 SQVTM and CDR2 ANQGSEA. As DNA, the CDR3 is TGCAGCGTTGTAGCTAGAACTAGCGGGGGCGCAGCCAATGAGCAGTTCTTC. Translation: CSVVARTSGGAANEQFF.

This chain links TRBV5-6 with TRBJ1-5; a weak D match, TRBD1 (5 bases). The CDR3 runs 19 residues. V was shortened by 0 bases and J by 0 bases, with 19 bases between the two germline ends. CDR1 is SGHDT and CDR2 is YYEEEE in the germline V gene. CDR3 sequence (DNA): TGTGCCAGCAGCTTGGTTCTGGGTGGGACTGAGAATAGCAATCAGCCCCAGCATTTT. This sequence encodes CASSLVLGGTENSNQPQHF.

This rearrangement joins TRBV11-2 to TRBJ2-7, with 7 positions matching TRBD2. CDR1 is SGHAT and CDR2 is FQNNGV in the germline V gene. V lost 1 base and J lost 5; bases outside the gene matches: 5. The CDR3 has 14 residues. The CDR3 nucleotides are TGTGCCAGCAGCTTAGTTGCGGGAGCCCACGAGCAGTACTTC. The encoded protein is CASSLVAGAHEQYF.

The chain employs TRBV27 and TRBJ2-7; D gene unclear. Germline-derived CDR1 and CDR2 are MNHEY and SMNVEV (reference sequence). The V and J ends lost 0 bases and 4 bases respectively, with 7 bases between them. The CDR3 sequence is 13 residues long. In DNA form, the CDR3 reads TGTGCCAGCAGTTTATCCCTTGGGTACGAGCAGTACTTC. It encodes CASSLSLGYEQYF.

The CDR3 DNA reads TGTGCCAGCAGATGGCTTCCTAATCAGCCCCAGCATTTT. This translates into CASRWLPNQPQHF. This rearrangement joins TRBV2 to TRBJ1-5; no definite D call. The length of the CDR3 is 13 residues. Germline-derived CDR1 and CDR2 are SNHLY and FYNNEI. V was pared by 6 bases and J by 4 bases, with 10 bases between.

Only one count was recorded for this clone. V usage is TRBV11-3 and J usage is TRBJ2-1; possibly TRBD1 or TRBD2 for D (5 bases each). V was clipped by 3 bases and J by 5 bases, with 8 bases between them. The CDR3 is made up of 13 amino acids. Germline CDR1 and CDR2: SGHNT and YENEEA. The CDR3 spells CASSLGRNNEQFF. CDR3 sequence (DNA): TGTGCCAGCAGCTTGGGACGGAACAATGAGCAGTTCTTC.

The CDR3 here is CASPIRTEKDQPQHF. The CDR3 DNA follows: TGTGCCAGCCCTATTCGGACAGAAAAAGATCAGCCCCAGCATTTT. This sequence joins TRBV4-2 and TRBJ1-5, with a weak D call TRBD1 (6 bases). Per germline, CDR1 LGHNA and CDR2 YNFKEQ. This CDR3 has 15 residues. V was shortened by 8 bases and J by 5 bases, with 19 bases between the two germline ends.

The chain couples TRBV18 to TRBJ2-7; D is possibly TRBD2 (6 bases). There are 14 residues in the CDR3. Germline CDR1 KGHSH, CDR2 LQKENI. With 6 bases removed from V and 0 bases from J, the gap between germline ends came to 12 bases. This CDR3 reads CASSLPGSSYEQYF. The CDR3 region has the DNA TGTGCCAGCTCCCTGCCCGGGAGCTCCTACGAGCAGTACTTC.

This CDR3 is CSVVHPCCRLAGVENSGANVLTF. CDR3 coding DNA: TGCAGCGTTGTCCATCCGTGCTGCAGACTAGCGGGAGTGGAGAATTCTGGGGCCAACGTCCTGACTTTC. This rearrangement joins TRBV29-1 to TRBJ2-6, with TRBD2 identical over 12 bases. V trimming: 4 bases; J trimming: 1 base; junction bases outside the gene matches: 23. CDR3 size: 23 residues. Germline V gene lookup returns CDR1 SQVTM and CDR2 ANQGSEA.

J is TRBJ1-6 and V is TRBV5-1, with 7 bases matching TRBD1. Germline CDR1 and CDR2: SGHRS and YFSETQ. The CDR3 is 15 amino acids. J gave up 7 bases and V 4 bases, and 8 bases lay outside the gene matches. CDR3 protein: CASSQMTGNNSPLHF. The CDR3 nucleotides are TGCGCCAGCAGCCAGATGACAGGGAACAATTCACCCCTCCACTTT. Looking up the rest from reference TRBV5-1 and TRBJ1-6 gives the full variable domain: KAGVTQTPRYLIKTRGQQVTLSCSPISGHRSVSWYQQTPGQGLQFLFEYFSETQRNKGNFPGRFSGRQFSNSRSEMNVSTLELGDSALYLCASSQMTGNNSPLHFGNGTRLTVT.

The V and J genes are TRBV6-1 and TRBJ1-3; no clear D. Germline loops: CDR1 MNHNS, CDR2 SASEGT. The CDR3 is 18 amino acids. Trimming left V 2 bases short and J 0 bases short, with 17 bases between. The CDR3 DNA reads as TGTGCCAGCAGTGAACTTTGGATTGGCAGAAGCTCTGGAAACACCATATATTTT. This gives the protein CASSELWIGRSSGNTIYF.

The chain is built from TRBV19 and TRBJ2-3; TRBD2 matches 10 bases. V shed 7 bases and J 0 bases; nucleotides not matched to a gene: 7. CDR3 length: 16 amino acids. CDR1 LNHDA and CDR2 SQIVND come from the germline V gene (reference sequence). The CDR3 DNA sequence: TGTGCCAGTACCCCGATTAGCGGGGGGAGCACAGATACGCAGTATTTT. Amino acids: CASTPISGGSTDTQYF.

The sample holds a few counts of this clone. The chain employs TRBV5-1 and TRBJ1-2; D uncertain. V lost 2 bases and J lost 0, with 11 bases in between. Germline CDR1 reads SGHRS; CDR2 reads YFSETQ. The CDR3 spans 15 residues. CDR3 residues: CASSFLGLPNYGYTF. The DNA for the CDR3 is TGCGCCAGCAGCTTCCTTGGGCTCCCTAACTATGGCTACACCTTC.

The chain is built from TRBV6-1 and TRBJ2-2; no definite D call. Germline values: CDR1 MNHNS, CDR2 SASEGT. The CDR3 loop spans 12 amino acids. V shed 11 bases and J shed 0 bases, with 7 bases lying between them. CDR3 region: CAGSTNTGELFF. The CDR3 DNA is TGTGCCGGAAGTACGAACACCGGGGAGCTGTTTTTT.

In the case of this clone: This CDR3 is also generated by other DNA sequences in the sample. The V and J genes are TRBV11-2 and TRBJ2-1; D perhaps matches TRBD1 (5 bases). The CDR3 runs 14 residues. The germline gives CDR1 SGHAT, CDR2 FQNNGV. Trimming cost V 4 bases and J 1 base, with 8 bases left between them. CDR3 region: CASSSRVSYNEQFF. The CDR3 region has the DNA TGTGCCAGCAGCTCCAGGGTTTCCTACAATGAGCAGTTCTTC.

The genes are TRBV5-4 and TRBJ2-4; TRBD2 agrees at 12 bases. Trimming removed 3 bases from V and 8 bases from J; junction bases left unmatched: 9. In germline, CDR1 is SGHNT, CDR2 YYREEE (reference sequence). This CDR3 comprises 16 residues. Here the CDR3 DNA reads TGTGCCAGCAGCTCCGGGCCGACTAGCGGGAGTGACATTCAGTACTTC. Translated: CASSSGPTSGSDIQYF.

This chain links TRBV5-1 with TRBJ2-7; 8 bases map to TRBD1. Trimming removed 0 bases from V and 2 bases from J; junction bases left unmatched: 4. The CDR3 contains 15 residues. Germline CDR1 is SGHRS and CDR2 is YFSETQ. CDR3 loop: CASSLESGGTYEQYF. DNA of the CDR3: TGCGCCAGCAGCTTGGAGTCAGGGGGCACCTACGAGCAGTACTTC.

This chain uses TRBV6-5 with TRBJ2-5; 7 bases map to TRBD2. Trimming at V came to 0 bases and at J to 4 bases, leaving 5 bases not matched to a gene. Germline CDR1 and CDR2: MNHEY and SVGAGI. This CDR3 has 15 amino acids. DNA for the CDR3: TGTGCCAGCAGTTACTCGACCCTAGCGGCAGAGACCCAGTACTTC. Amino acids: CASSYSTLAAETQYF.

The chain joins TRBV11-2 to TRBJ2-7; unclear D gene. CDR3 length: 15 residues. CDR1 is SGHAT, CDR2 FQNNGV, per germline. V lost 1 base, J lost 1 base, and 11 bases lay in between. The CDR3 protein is CASSLVSHPSYEQYF. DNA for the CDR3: TGTGCCAGCAGCTTAGTGAGTCATCCATCCTACGAGCAGTACTTC.

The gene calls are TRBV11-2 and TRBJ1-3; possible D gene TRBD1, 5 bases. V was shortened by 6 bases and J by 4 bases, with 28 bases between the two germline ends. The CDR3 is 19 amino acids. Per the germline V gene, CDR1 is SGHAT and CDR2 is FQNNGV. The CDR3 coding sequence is TGTGCCAGCAGACAACCGGGACGGAGCTTTGCTGCCTCCGGAAACACCATATATTTT. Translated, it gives CASRQPGRSFAASGNTIYF.

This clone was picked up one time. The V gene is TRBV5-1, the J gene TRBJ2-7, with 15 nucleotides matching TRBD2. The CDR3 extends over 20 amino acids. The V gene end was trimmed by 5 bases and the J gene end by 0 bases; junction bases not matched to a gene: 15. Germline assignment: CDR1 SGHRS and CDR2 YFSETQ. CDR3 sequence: CASSLQPGLAGGRSSYEQYF. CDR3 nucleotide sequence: TGCGCCAGCAGTCTTCAACCGGGACTAGCGGGAGGAAGGAGCTCCTACGAGCAGTACTTC.

The CDR3: CAIRGTGTSDYEQYF. The CDR3 DNA sequence: TGTGCCATCAGGGGGACCGGGACTAGCGACTACGAGCAGTACTTC. V gene TRBV10-3 combines with J gene TRBJ2-7, with 10 bases aligning to TRBD2. Trimming took 6 bases from V and 3 from J; bases not matched to a gene: 8. Germline-derived CDR1 and CDR2 are ENHRY and SYGVKD. The CDR3 totals 15 residues.